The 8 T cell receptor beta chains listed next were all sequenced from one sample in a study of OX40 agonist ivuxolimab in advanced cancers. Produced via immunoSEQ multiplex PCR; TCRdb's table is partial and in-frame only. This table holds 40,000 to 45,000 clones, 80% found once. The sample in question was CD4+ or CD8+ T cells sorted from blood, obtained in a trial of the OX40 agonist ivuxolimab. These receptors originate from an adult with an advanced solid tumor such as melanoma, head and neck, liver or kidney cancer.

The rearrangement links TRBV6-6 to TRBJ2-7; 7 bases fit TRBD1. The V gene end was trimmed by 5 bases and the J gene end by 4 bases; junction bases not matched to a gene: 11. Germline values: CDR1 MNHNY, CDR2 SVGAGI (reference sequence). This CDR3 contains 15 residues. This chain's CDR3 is CASSGSQGVGYEQYF. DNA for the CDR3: TGTGCCAGCAGTGGAAGTCAGGGGGTGGGGTACGAGCAGTACTTC.

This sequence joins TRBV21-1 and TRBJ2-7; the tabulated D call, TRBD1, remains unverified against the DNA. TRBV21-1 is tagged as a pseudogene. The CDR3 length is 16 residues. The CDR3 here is CASTRPRRDSSYEQYF. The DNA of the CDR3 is TGTGCCAGCACTCGACCTCGTCGGGACAGCTCCTACGAGCAGTACTTC.

CDR3 in DNA: TGCAGCGTTGAATTCTCTAGCGTGTCCTACAATGAGCAGTTCTTC. This translates into CSVEFSSVSYNEQFF. The chain couples TRBV29-1 to TRBJ2-1; D possibly corresponds to TRBD2 (6 bases). The V gene lost 2 bases and the J gene lost 1 base, with 12 bases spanning the gap. From germline, CDR1 is SQVTM and CDR2 ANQGSEA. The CDR3 totals 15 residues.

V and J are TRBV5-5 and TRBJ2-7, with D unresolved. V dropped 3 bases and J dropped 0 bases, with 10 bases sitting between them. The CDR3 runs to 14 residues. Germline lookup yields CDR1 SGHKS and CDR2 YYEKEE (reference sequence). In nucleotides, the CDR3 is TGTGCCAGCAGCTCTATTGTATCCTCCTACGAGCAGTACTTC. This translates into CASSSIVSSYEQYF.

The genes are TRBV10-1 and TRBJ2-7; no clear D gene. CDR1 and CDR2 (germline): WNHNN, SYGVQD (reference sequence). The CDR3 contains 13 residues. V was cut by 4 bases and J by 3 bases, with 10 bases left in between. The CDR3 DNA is TGCGCCAGCAGTGGACGGGCGGACTACGAGCAGTACTTC. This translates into CASSGRADYEQYF.

The CDR3 DNA reads as TGTGCCAGCAGTGTGGGGGAAAGGCAGCCCCAGCATTTT. Translated, it gives CASSVGERQPQHF. The V and J genes are TRBV2 and TRBJ1-5; possible D gene TRBD1, 5 bases. The CDR3 contains 13 residues. In germline, CDR1 is SNHLY, CDR2 FYNNEI. V dropped 4 bases and J dropped 7 bases, with 11 bases sitting between them.

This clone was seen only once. CDR3 protein: CASCPGGNQPQHF. CDR3 nucleotides: TGTGCCAGCTGCCCGGGGGGGAATCAGCCCCAGCATTTT. The V and J genes are TRBV19 and TRBJ1-5; a possible D gene is TRBD1 (5 bases). Germline CDR1 reads LNHDA; CDR2 reads SQIVND (reference sequence). Deletions cut 9 bases from V and 4 bases from J, with 13 bases between. The CDR3 extends over 13 amino acids.

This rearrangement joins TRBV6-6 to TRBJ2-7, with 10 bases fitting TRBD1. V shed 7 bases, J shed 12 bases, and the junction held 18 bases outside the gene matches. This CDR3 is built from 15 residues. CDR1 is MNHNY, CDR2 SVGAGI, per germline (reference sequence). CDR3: CASNLSGQGDLRPYF. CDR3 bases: TGTGCCAGCAACCTATCAGGACAGGGGGACTTGAGGCCGTACTTC.